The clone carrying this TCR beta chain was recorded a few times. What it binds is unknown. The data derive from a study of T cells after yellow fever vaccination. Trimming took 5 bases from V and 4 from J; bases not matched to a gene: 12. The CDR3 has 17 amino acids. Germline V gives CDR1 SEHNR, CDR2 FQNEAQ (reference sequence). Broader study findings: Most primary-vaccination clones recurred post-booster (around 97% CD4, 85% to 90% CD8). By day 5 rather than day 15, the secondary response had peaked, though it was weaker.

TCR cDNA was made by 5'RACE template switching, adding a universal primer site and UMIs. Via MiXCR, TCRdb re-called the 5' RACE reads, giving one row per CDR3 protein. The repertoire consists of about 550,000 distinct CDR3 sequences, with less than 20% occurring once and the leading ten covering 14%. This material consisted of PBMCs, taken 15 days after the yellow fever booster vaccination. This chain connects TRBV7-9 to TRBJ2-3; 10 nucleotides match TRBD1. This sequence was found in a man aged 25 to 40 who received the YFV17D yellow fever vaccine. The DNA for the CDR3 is TGTGCCAGCAGCCCTTTGACAGGGGGCCAGGAAGCAGATACGCAGTATTTT. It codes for CASSPLTGGQEADTQYF.